This record covers a single T cell receptor beta chain. Original processing methods: Estimated nucleated cell counts came from reference gene primer amplification. Assay used: immunoSEQ multiplex PCR; TCRdb lists only in-frame clones, some missing. V, J and clone size derive from that table, while D and trimming were established from the DNA sequence. Of about 400,000 clones in the sample, about 89% were seen once. J gave up 3 bases and V 4 bases, and 5 bases lay outside the gene matches. In germline, CDR1 is SGHNT, CDR2 YYREEE (reference sequence). CDR3 length: 14 amino acids. The sample originates from a study of blood T cell repertoires in COVID-19. Study background: COVID-19 samples collected from the United States, Italy and Spain covered acute and convalescent phases. In each case, the material was cDNA or gDNA derived from T cells, B-cell-depleted T cells, or PBMCs.

This TCR was sampled from a man aged 35-49 years with acute or convalescent COVID-19. Sequenced input: peripheral blood. The genes are TRBV5-4 and TRBJ2-7; 9 bases align to TRBD1. Here the CDR3 reads CASSPGTGYYEQYF. In DNA form, the CDR3 reads TGTGCCAGCAGCCCGGGGACAGGGTACTACGAGCAGTACTTC.